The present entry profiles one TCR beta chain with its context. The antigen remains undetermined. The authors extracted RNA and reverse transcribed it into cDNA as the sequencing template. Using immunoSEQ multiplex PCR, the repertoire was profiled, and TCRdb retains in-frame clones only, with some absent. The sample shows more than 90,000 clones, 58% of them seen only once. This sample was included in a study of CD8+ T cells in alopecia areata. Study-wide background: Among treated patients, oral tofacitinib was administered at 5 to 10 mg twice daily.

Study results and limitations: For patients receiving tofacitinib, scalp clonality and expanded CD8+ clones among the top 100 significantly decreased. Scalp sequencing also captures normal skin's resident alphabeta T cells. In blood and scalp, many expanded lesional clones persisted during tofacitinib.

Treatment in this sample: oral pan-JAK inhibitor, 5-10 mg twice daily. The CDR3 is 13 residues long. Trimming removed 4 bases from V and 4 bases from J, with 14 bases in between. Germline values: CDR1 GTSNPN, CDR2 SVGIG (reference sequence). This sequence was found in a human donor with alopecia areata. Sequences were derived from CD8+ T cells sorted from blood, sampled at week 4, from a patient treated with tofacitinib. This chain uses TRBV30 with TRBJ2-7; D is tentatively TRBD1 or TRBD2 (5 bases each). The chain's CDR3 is CAWNPTEGYEQYF. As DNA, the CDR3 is TGTGCCTGGAACCCTACAGAGGGGTACGAGCAGTACTTC.